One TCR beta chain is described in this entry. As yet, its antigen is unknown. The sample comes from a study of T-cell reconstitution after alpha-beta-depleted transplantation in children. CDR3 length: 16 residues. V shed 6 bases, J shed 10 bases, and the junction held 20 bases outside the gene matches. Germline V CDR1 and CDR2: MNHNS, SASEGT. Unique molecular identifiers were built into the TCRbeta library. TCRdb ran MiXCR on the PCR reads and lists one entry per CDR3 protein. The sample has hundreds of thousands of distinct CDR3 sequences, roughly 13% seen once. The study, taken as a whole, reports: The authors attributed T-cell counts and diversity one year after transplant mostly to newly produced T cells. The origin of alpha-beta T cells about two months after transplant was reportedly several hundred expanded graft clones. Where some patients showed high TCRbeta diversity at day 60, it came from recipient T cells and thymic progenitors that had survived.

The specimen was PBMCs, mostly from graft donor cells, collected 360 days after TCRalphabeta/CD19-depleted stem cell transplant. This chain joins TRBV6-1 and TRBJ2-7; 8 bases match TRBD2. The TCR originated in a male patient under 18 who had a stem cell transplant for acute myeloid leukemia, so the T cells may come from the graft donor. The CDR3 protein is CASSHIGGTRSWDQYF. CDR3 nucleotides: TGTGCCAGCAGCCACATAGGGGGGACTAGATCATGGGACCAGTACTTC.